The T cell receptor beta chain described here comes from a study of shared clonotypes between healthy human individuals. Each PCR replicate from the sorted subsets contained about 180 ng DNA, which is some 32,000 T cell genomes. Original data processing: There were no quality scores in the junction-only immunoSEQ sequences, so filtering differed. Measured with immunoSEQ multiplex PCR; TCRdb has only the in-frame clones, and not every one. V, J and clone size are taken as reported in that table, and D and trimming were inferred from the DNA itself. The repertoire holds more than 600,000 clones, with roughly nine tenths as singletons. Naive CD8 cells lacked CD45RO and underwent positive selection for CCR7, leaving out terminally differentiated effector memory CD45RA+ cells. The ends lost 0 bases at V and 6 bases at J; junction bases unmatched: 6. The CDR3 loop spans 15 amino acids. CDR1 is MGHRA and CDR2 is YSYEKL in the germline V gene.

This receptor was taken from a man younger than 45 in good health. This chain connects TRBV4-1 to TRBJ2-7; TRBD2 matches 9 bases. The sequencing input was naive CD8+ T cells sorted from blood. This CDR3 is CASSQDLGLAREQYF. As DNA, the CDR3 is TGCGCCAGCAGCCAAGATCTTGGACTAGCGCGCGAGCAGTACTTC.